The 17 T cell receptor beta chains listed next were all sequenced from one sample in a study of Graves' ophthalmopathy and Graves' hyperthyroidism. RNA transcripts yielded amplified TCR beta CDR3 regions. The first round was an RT-PCR with HTBI primers, and the second round was a multiplex PCR. TCRdb used MiXCR to reprocess the multiplex PCR reads, holding one entry per CDR3 protein. In the table there are roughly 500,000 distinct CDR3 sequences, approximately 14% of which are singletons. Sequencing was carried out using blood. The receptors originated from a woman aged 30 to 39 with Graves' ophthalmopathy.

This clonotype was observed a handful of times. CDR3 in DNA: TGTGCCACCAGCAGACAGCTAGCGGGAGGGCTCACCGGGGAGCTGTTTTTT. Protein sequence: CATSRQLAGGLTGELFF. The rearrangement joins TRBV15 to TRBJ2-2; 12 bases map to TRBD2. This CDR3 comprises 17 residues. The ends lost 2 bases at V and 4 bases at J; junction bases unmatched: 5. In germline, CDR1 is LNHNV, CDR2 YYDKDF (reference sequence).

This clonotype was seen only a few times. V and J are TRBV11-3 and TRBJ2-5; 11 bases match TRBD1. Germline V gives CDR1 SGHNT, CDR2 YENEEA. V shed 3 bases, J shed 4 bases, and the junction held 7 bases outside the gene matches. The CDR3 has 16 amino acids. The CDR3 DNA is TGTGCCAGCAGCTTCGCCTCGGGACAGGGGGTAGAGACCCAGTACTTC. Translating gives CASSFASGQGVETQYF. Complete variable domain (other parts from reference TRBV11-3 and TRBJ2-5): EAGVVQSPRYKIIEKKQPVAFWCNPISGHNTLYWYLQNLGQGPELLIRYENEEAVDDSQLPKDRFSAERLKGVDSTLKIQPAELGDSAVYLCASSFASGQGVETQYFGPGTRLLVL.

This clonotype was detected many times. The J gene is TRBJ1-6, the V gene TRBV2; TRBD1 aligns across 10 bases. CDR3 length: 16 amino acids. Germline assignment: CDR1 SNHLY and CDR2 FYNNEI. V shed 5 bases, J shed 2 bases, and the junction held 3 bases outside the gene matches. The chain's CDR3 is CASSHGTGAYNSPLHF. DNA for the CDR3: TGTGCCAGCAGTCACGGGACAGGGGCCTATAATTCACCCCTCCACTTT.

Concerning this clonotype: One end of the junction fails to match germline, which may point to a read error. The chain joins TRBV6-5 to TRBJ1-3; D not certain. In germline, CDR1 is MNHEY, CDR2 SVGAGI. This CDR3 is built from 17 residues. Written as DNA, the CDR3 is TGTGCCAGCAGTTCCTCTTCAATGTTGCCTTCTGGAAACACCATATGTTTT. It yields the protein CASSSSSMLPSGNTICF.

The sample holds many counts of this clonotype. This sequence joins TRBV24-1 and TRBJ2-5, with 13 bases aligning to TRBD2. The CDR3 totals 19 residues. V shed 2 bases, J shed 5 bases, and the junction held 13 bases outside the gene matches. Germline assignment: CDR1 KGHDR and CDR2 SFDVKD. The CDR3 nucleotides are TGTGCCACCAGTGATTCCCGGCCCGGACTAGCGGGGGCCCGGGAGACCCAGTACTTC. It yields the protein CATSDSRPGLAGARETQYF.

This rearrangement joins TRBV27 to TRBJ2-5; maybe TRBD1 (5 bases). The CDR3 has 15 amino acids. Germline values: CDR1 MNHEY, CDR2 SMNVEV (reference sequence). V shed 5 bases and J shed 2 bases, with 15 bases lying between them. The CDR3 coding sequence is TGTGCCAGCAGTCCCCTCTACAGGACACAAGAGACCCAGTACTTC. This encodes CASSPLYRTQETQYF.

This clonotype was picked up a small number of times. This rearrangement joins TRBV4-2 to TRBJ1-2; D is ambiguous. The CDR3 spans 14 residues. V gave up 0 bases and J gave up 4 bases, with 9 bases separating them. In germline, CDR1 is LGHNA, CDR2 YNFKEQ. In DNA, the CDR3 is TGTGCCAGCAGCCAAGATCACAGTTTCTATGGCTACACCTTC. Its translation: CASSQDHSFYGYTF.

This clonotype has ten or more counts. CDR3 residues: CASSTGTSNQPQHF. The CDR3 DNA is TGTGCCAGCAGTACAGGGACTAGCAATCAGCCCCAGCATTTT. The chain uses TRBV12-3 or TRBV12-4 and TRBJ1-5; weak D call: TRBD1 (6 bases). The length of the CDR3 is 14 residues. Trimming shortened V by 5 bases and J by 0 bases, and 8 bases separated the two germline ends.

This clonotype was seen repeatedly, ten times or more. This could be a read error, since a much larger clone is one nucleotide away. The chain joins TRBV28 to TRBJ2-2; 7 bases match TRBD1. Germline CDR1 and CDR2: MDHEN and SYDVKM. This CDR3 region has 14 residues. CDR3 protein: CASRKTGNTGELSF. CDR3 sequence (DNA): TGTGCCAGCCGAAAGACAGGGAACACCGGGGAGCTGTCTTTT.

The chain combines TRBV4-2 with TRBJ2-5; 9 positions agree with TRBD2. V gave up 0 bases and J gave up 2 bases; unmatched junction bases: 1. CDR3 length: 15 amino acids. Germline assignment: CDR1 LGHNA and CDR2 YNFKEQ. In DNA form, the CDR3 reads TGTGCCAGCAGCCAAGAGCGGGGGGGGCAAGAGACCCAGTACTTC. The encoded protein is CASSQERGGQETQYF.

V is TRBV5-1 and J is TRBJ1-2; 11 bases are shared with TRBD1. The CDR3 runs 14 residues. CDR1 is SGHRS, CDR2 YFSETQ, per germline. The V and J ends lost 5 bases and 5 bases, in that order; junction bases with no gene match: 5. CDR3 sequence reads: CASRPGQGGYGYTF. CDR3 DNA sequence: TGCGCCAGCAGACCGGGACAGGGGGGATATGGCTACACCTTC.

This clonotype has a count of ten or more. The V call is TRBV20-1, the J call TRBJ1-1, with D possibly matching TRBD1 (6 bases). The V end lost 3 bases, the J end lost 1 base, and 15 bases lay between the germline ends. Per the germline V gene, CDR1 is DFQATT and CDR2 is SNEGSKA (reference sequence). The CDR3 loop spans 15 amino acids. The CDR3 loop is CSASPRGRGNTEAFF. In DNA form, the CDR3 reads TGCAGTGCTAGTCCCCGCGGCAGGGGGAACACTGAAGCTTTCTTT.

This clonotype was seen repeatedly, ten times or more. The gene calls are TRBV9 and TRBJ2-5, with a tentative D call TRBD1 (5 bases). The CDR3 totals 13 residues. CDR1 SGDLS and CDR2 YYNGEE come from the germline V gene. Trimming stripped 3 bases from V and 5 bases from J, with 11 bases between. The CDR3 is CASSGQGPETQYF. The CDR3 coding sequence is TGTGCCAGCAGCGGTCAGGGTCCCGAGACCCAGTACTTC. The entire variable domain, with the rest obtained from reference TRBV9 and TRBJ2-5, is as follows: DSGVTQTPKHLITATGQRVTLRCSPRSGDLSVYWYQQSLDQGLQFLIQYYNGEERAKGNILERFSAQQFPDLHSELNLSSLELGDSALYFCASSGQGPETQYFGPGTRLLVL.

The gene calls are TRBV5-1 and TRBJ2-4; D gene unclear. The CDR3 spans 16 residues. V lost 0 bases and J lost 0, with 10 bases in between. Germline lookup yields CDR1 SGHRS and CDR2 YFSETQ. CDR3 sequence: CASSLGQNLAKNIQYF. CDR3 nucleotides: TGCGCCAGCAGCTTGGGGCAGAACCTAGCCAAAAACATTCAGTACTTC.

This chain connects TRBV12-3 or TRBV12-4 to TRBJ1-2; unclear D gene. Trimming removed 3 bases at V and 2 bases at J, with 25 bases between. CDR3 length: 19 amino acids. CDR3: CASSLWSGRRNDLNYGYTF. DNA for the CDR3: TGTGCCAGCAGTTTGTGGTCGGGCAGGCGAAACGACTTAAACTATGGCTACACCTTC.

With regard to this clonotype: Given a much more abundant clone one base away, this may be a read error. The chain links TRBV6-2 or TRBV6-3 to TRBJ2-2, with 7 nucleotides matching TRBD1. CDR1 is MNHEY and CDR2 is SVGEGT in the germline V gene. There are 16 residues in the CDR3. CDR3 DNA sequence: TGTGTCAGCACCGCCGGGACAGCTTTCCTCGCCGGGGAGCTGTTTTTT. The encoded protein is CVSTAGTAFLAGELFF.

This clonotype was seen once. The junction departs from the called germline gene at one end, perhaps through a read error. The CDR3 coding sequence is TGTGCCAGCAGTTACGGACAGACCACTGAAGCTTGCTTT. Amino acid sequence: CASSYGQTTEACF. The V and J genes are TRBV27 and TRBJ1-1, with D possibly TRBD1 on 6 matching bases. CDR1 and CDR2 from the germline V gene are MNHEY and SMNVEV (reference sequence). This CDR3 has 13 amino acids.